Detailed here is one T cell receptor beta chain. The sample is drawn from a study of blood T cell repertoires in COVID-19. Looking at the study overall: COVID-19 samples from acute and convalescent phases originated in the United States, Italy and Spain.

This CDR3 is 14 amino acids long. CDR1 SNHLY and CDR2 FYNNEI come from the germline V gene. V lost 5 bases to trimming and J lost 2 bases, with 12 bases between them. The authors' processing: Scientists estimated how many nucleated cells there were by amplifying reference gene primers. Profiling relied on immunoSEQ multiplex PCR, and the TCRdb table lists in-frame clones only, not all of them. V, J and clone size are those of that table, while D and trimming were read from the DNA. The sample consists of 250,000 to 350,000 clones, around 90% of them appearing once. The chain joins TRBV2 to TRBJ2-5; tentatively, D is TRBD1 (5 bases). Sequences were obtained from peripheral blood. The TCR comes from a woman between 45 and 65 years old who had recovered from COVID-19. CDR3 amino acids: CASSSRTPQETQYF. CDR3 coding DNA: TGTGCCAGCAGTTCCCGGACACCACAAGAGACCCAGTACTTC.